This T cell receptor (beta chain) was sequenced during a study of Graves' ophthalmopathy and Graves' hyperthyroidism. This clonotype has just a few counts. The CDR3 loop spans 13 amino acids. Germline V gene lookup returns CDR1 LGHNT and CDR2 FRNRAP. Trimming cost V 6 bases and J 1 base, with 9 bases left between them. From RNA, the CDR3 regions of TCR beta chains were amplified and sequenced. An opening RT-PCR round employed HTBI primers and preceded a second-round multiplex PCR. TCRdb redid the calling of the multiplex PCR reads with MiXCR, one entry per CDR3 protein. The sample includes over a million distinct CDR3 sequences, less than 45% of them seen just once.

V is TRBV12-5 and J is TRBJ1-1, with a tentative D call TRBD1 (5 bases). Material for sequencing was peripheral blood or thyroid tissue (not recorded which). The source of this sequence is an adult man with Graves' hyperthyroidism. The CDR3 is CASGNDRNTEAFF. In DNA form, the CDR3 reads TGTGCTAGTGGCAACGACAGGAACACTGAAGCTTTCTTT.